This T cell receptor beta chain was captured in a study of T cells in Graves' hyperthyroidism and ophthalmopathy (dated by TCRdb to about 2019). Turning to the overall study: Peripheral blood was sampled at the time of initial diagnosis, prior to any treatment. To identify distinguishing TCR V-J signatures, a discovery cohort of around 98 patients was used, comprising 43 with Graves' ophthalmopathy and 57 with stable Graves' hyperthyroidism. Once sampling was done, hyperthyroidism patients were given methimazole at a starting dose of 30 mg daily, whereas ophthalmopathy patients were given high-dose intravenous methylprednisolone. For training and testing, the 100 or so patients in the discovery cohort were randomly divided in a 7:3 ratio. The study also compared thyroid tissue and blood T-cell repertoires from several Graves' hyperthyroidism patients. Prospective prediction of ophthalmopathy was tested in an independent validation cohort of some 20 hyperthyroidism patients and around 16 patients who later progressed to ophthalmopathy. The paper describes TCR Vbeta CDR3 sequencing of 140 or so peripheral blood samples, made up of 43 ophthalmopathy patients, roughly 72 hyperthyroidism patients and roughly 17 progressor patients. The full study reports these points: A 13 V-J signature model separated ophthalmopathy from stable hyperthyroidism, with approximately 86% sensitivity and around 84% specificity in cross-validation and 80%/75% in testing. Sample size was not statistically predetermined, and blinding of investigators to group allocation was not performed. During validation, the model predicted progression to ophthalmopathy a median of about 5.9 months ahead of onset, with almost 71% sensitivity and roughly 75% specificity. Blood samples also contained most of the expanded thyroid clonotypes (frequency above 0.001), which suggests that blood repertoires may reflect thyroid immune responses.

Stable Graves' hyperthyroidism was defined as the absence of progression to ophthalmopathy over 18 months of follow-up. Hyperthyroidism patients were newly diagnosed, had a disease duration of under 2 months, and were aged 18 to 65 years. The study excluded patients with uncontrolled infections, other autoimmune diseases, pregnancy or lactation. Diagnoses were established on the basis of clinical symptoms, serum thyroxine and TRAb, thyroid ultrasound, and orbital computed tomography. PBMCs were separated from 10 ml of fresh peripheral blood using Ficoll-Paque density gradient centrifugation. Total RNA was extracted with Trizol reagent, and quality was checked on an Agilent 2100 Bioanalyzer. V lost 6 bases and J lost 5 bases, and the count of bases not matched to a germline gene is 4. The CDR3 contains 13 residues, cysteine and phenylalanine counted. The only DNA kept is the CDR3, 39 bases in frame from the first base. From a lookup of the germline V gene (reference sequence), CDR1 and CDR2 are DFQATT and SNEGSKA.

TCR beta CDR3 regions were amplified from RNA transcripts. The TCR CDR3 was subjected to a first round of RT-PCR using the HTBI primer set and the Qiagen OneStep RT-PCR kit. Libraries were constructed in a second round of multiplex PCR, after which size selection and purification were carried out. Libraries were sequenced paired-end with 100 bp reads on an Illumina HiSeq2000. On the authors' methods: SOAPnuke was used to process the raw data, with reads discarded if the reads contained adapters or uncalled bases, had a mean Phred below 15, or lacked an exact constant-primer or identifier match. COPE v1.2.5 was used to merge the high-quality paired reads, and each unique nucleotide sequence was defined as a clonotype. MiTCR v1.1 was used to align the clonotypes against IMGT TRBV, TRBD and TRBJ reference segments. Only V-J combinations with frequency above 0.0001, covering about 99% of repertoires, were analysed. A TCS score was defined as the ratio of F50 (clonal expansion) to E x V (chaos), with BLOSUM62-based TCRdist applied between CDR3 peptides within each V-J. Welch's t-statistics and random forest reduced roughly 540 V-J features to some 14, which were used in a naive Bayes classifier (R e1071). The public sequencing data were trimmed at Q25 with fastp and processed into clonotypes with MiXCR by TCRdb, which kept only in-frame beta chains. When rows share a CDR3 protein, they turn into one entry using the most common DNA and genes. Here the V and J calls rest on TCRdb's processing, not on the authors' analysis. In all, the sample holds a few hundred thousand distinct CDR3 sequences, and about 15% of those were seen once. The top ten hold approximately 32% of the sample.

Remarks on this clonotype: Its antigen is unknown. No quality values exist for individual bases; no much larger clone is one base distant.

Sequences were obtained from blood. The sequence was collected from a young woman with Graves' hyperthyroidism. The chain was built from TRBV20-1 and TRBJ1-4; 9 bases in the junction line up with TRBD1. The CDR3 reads CSARGTGNEKLFF. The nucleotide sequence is TGCAGTGCCCGAGGGACAGGGAATGAAAAACTGTTTTTT.